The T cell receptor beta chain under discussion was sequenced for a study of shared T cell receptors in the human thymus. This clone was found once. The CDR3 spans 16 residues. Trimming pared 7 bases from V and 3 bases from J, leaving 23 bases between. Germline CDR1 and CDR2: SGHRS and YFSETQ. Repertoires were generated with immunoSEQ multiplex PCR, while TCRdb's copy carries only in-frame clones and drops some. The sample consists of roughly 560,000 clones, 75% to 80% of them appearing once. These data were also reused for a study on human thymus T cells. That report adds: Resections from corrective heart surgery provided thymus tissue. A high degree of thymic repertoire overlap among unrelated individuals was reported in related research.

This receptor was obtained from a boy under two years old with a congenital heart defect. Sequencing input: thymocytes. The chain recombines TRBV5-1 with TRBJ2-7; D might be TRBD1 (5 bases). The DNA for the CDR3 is TGCGCCAGCGCCCCACTCCCGTTAACTCAGGGCTACGAGCAGTACTTC. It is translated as CASAPLPLTQGYEQYF.